This TCR beta chain appears in the sequencing data of a study of CD8+ T cells in alopecia areata. Extracted RNA was reverse transcribed, and the resulting cDNA served as sequencing template. TCRdb's copy holds only in-frame clones and misses some; the assay was immunoSEQ multiplex PCR. The table includes about 210,000 clones, 35% to 40% detected once. Specified treatment: oral pan-JAK inhibitor, 5-10 mg twice daily. There are many counts of this clone. The same CDR3 also results from other DNA sequences found in this sample. The TCR sequence derives from a human donor with alopecia areata. This specimen was CD4+ T cells sorted from blood, taken between weeks 30 and 35, from a patient treated with tofacitinib.

CDR3 nucleotides: TGTGCCAGCAGCTTAGTCTCCTACGAGCAGTACTTC. Translating it yields CASSLVSYEQYF. The gene calls are TRBV7-9 and TRBJ2-7; the D is unclear. CDR3 size: 12 residues. The V end lost 1 base, the J end lost 0 bases, and 1 base lay between the germline ends. The germline V gene encodes CDR1 SEHNR and CDR2 FQNEAQ (reference sequence). The full variable domain, in which reference TRBV7-9 and TRBJ2-7 provide the parts outside the CDR3, is DTGVSQNPRHKITKRGQNVTFRCDPISEHNRLYWYRQTLGQGPEFLTYFQNEAQLEKSRLLSDRFSAERPKGSFSTLEIQRTEQGDSAMYLCASSLVSYEQYFGPGTRLTVT.